This entry concerns a single T cell receptor beta chain. The CDR3 contains 15 residues. Germline CDR1 and CDR2: MNHEY and SVGAGI. V was cut by 5 bases and J by 9 bases, with 20 bases left in between. MiXCR, run by TCRdb on the RT-PCR reads, gives a single entry per CDR3 protein. The sample comprises almost 700,000 distinct CDR3 sequences, 12% to 15% of which are singletons, and 3.6% rests with the top ten. The clonotype originates from a female donor in good health, serving as a healthy control. The V call is TRBV6-5, the J call TRBJ2-1; perhaps TRBD2 as D (5 bases). Input material: memory CD4+ T cells from blood. This CDR3 is CASSPSKLDLSEQFF. The CDR3 nucleotides read TGTGCCAGCAGTCCCTCAAAACTAGATCTCAGTGAGCAGTTCTTC.